Listed below are T cell receptor beta chains from one sample, sequenced in a study of T cell responses to AZD1222 COVID-19 vaccine. Profiling relied on immunoSEQ multiplex PCR, and the TCRdb table lists in-frame clones only, not all of them. This table has about 170,000 clones, around nine tenths appearing once. The material sequenced was peripheral blood, taken on day 0 of AZD1222 vaccination. These receptors originate from an adult in good health. Each CDR3 is given with its conserved first and last residue. The D gene is left open where the match is weak. Only some rows state a clone size, as once, few, many or a class for expanded clones.

TRBV7-2	TRBJ1-2	-	TRBD1	CASSPRGHRGTAGGYTF	TGTGCCAGCAGCCCACGGGGGCACAGGGGTACCGCTGGAGGCTACACCTTC
TRBV29-1	TRBJ2-7	once	TRBD2	CSVRTSGRTTYEQYF	TGCAGCGTTCGGACTAGCGGGAGAACGACCTACGAGCAGTACTTC
TRBV29-1	TRBJ1-1	-	-	CSVHQGWGAEAFF	TGCAGCGTTCACCAGGGGTGGGGAGCTGAAGCTTTCTTT
TRBV7-3	TRBJ2-1	-	-	CASSLGRRGYNEQFF	TGTGCCAGCAGCTTAGGACGGAGGGGGTACAATGAGCAGTTCTTC
TRBV11-2	TRBJ2-7	-	-	CASSLSGSDYEQYF	TGTGCCAGCAGCTTATCCGGCTCCGACTACGAGCAGTACTTC
TRBV11-2	TRBJ1-1	few	-	CASSLVQGRTEAFF	TGTGCCAGCAGCTTAGTGCAGGGCCGCACTGAAGCTTTCTTT
TRBV4-1	TRBJ1-2	-	-	CASSHGAGDYGYTF	TGCGCCAGCAGCCACGGGGCAGGAGACTATGGCTACACCTTC
TRBV18	TRBJ1-1	-	TRBD1	CASSTQGANTEAFF	TGTGCCAGCTCAACACAGGGGGCGAACACTGAAGCTTTCTTT
TRBV7-9	TRBJ2-1	-	TRBD2	CASSVGTSRRNEQFF	TGTGCCAGCAGCGTAGGGACTAGCCGAAGGAATGAGCAGTTCTTC
TRBV5-1	TRBJ1-6	-	-	CASSLQGARRDSPLHF	TGCGCCAGCAGCCTACAGGGAGCCAGGCGAGATTCACCCCTCCACTTT
TRBV28	TRBJ2-3	-	-	CASSPPVRTDTQYF	TGTGCCAGCAGTCCCCCAGTGAGGACAGATACGCAGTATTTT
TRBV7-6	TRBJ1-3	-	-	CASSFGPISGNTIYF	TGTGCCAGCAGCTTCGGACCGATTTCTGGAAACACCATATATTTT
TRBV7-3	TRBJ1-2	-	-	CASSLNGRLDGYGYTF	TGTGCCAGCAGCTTAAATGGCAGGTTGGATGGCTATGGCTACACCTTC
TRBV18	TRBJ1-1	once	TRBD1	CASSPDRGASAFF	TGTGCCAGCTCACCAGACAGGGGGGCGTCGGCTTTCTTT
TRBV3-1/TRBV3-2	TRBJ1-2	once	-	CASSQGSGYGYTF	TGTGCCAGCAGCCAAGGGTCAGGCTATGGCTACACCTTC
TRBV12-3/TRBV12-4	TRBJ1-6	once	-	CASSPSTYSPLHF	TGTGCCAGCAGTCCTTCGACTTATTCACCCCTCCACTTT
TRBV2	TRBJ1-2	-	-	CASSVDINYGYTF	TGTGCCAGCAGTGTGGACATAAACTATGGCTACACCTTC
TRBV6-5	TRBJ1-6	-	TRBD1	CASKRDRGNSPLHF	TGTGCCAGCAAGCGGGACAGGGGTAATTCACCCCTCCACTTT
TRBV18	TRBJ1-2	-	-	CASSSTPVGNGYTF	TGTGCCAGCTCCTCCACCCCCGTGGGGAATGGCTACACCTTC
TRBV19	TRBJ2-1	-	-	CASSIDPGRGNNEQFF	TGTGCCAGTAGTATAGACCCAGGTCGAGGAAACAATGAGCAGTTCTTC
TRBV2	TRBJ1-1	-	TRBD1	CASRDSGTGMNTEAFF	TGTGCCAGCAGGGATTCCGGGACAGGGATGAACACTGAAGCTTTCTTT
TRBV20-1	TRBJ1-2	-	-	CSASGQGNGYTF	TGCAGTGCTAGTGGCCAGGGAAATGGCTACACCTTC
TRBV5-1	TRBJ1-3	-	-	CASSSPGNTIYF	TGCGCCAGCAGCTCGCCTGGAAACACCATATATTTT
TRBV19	TRBJ2-7	-	TRBD1	CASSIYGTGGIYEQYF	TGTGCCAGTAGTATTTACGGGACAGGGGGTATCTACGAGCAGTACTTC
TRBV6-5	TRBJ2-2	-	-	CASSTLLGGELFF	TGTGCCAGCAGTACTCTATTAGGCGGGGAGCTGTTTTTT
TRBV12-3/TRBV12-4	TRBJ1-2	-	TRBD1	CASRRTGAGGYTF	TGTGCCAGCAGGAGGACAGGGGCGGGCGGCTACACCTTC
TRBV20-1	TRBJ1-6	few	-	CSASRNRPNSPLHF	TGCAGTGCTAGTCGGAATCGGCCCAATTCACCCCTCCACTTT
TRBV7-8	TRBJ2-1	-	-	CASRGGSYNEQFF	TGTGCCAGCAGGGGGGGCTCCTACAATGAGCAGTTCTTC
TRBV5-6	TRBJ2-1	-	-	CASSLGGYNEQFF	TGTGCCAGCAGCTTGGGCGGCTACAATGAGCAGTTCTTC